This T cell receptor (beta chain) was recorded in a study of control samples from healthy donors and cancer patients. The assay was immunoSEQ multiplex PCR, and TCRdb's table has in-frame clones only and misses some. The sample holds roughly 30,000 clones, approximately 94% seen once. Unmatched junction bases numbered 6, after V lost 5 bases and J lost 5 bases. Germline CDR1 is ENHRY and CDR2 is SYGVKD. CDR3 length: 14 residues. The V gene is TRBV10-3, the J gene TRBJ2-7, with TRBD1 matching 10 bases. What was sequenced was PBMCs. The receptor comes from a man between 35 and 55 years old with colorectal cancer. CDR3 DNA sequence: TGTGCCATCAGTCGGACAGGGGGTAACGACGAGCAGTACTTC. Protein: CAISRTGGNDEQYF.